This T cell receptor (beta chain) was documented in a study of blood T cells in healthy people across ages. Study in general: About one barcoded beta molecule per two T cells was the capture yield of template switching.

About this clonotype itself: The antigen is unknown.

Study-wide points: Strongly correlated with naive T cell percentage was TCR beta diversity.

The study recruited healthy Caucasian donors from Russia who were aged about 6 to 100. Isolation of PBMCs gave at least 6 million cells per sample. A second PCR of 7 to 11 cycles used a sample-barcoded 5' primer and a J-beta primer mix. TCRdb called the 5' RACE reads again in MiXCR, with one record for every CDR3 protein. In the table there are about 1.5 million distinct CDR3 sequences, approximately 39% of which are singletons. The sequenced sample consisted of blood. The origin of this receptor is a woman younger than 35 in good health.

CDR3 amino acids: CASSQRRDYGYTF. The CDR3 DNA is TGCGCCAGCAGCCAACGGAGGGACTATGGCTACACCTTC. The chain links TRBV4-3 to TRBJ1-2; D unclear. The CDR3 contains 13 residues. Trimming left V 2 bases short and J 3 bases short, with 7 bases between. Germline loops: CDR1 LGHNA, CDR2 YSLEER.